This TCR beta chain was profiled in a study of T cell responses to AZD1222 COVID-19 vaccine. Turning to this clone: Its antigen is as yet unknown.

Trimming left V 4 bases short and J 5 bases short, with 15 bases between. This CDR3 comprises 14 residues. Germline V gene data show CDR1 as SGHRS and CDR2 as YFSETQ. Study findings and constraints: Recipients of two AZD1222 doses showed rising Spike-specific TCR breadth and depth. Clonal diversity may have been underestimated in mostly white British donors. Distributed over spike, vaccine-associated CD4 TCRs predominated at 160-218 and 743-854.

Sequenced by immunoSEQ multiplex PCR; TCRdb stores in-frame clones only, minus some. The sample yields approximately 150,000 clones, around nine tenths seen once. Sequencing was performed on peripheral blood, taken 28 days after the second AZD1222 dose. The clonotype originates from an adult who received the AZD1222 COVID-19 vaccine. V and J are TRBV5-1 and TRBJ1-1; tentative D call: TRBD1 (5 bases). Here the CDR3 DNA reads TGCGCCAGCAGCCGTGAAGGGGCGAGTACTGAAGCTTTCTTT. Its translation is CASSREGASTEAFF. The variable domain in full, completed from reference TRBV5-1 and TRBJ1-1, reads KAGVTQTPRYLIKTRGQQVTLSCSPISGHRSVSWYQQTPGQGLQFLFEYFSETQRNKGNFPGRFSGRQFSNSRSEMNVSTLELGDSALYLCASSREGASTEAFFGQGTRLTVV.